The 15 T cell receptor beta chains presented below share a single source sample, sequenced in a study of T cell responses to AZD1222 COVID-19 vaccine. Sequenced by immunoSEQ multiplex PCR; TCRdb stores in-frame clones only, minus some. The sample shows about 170,000 clones, 85% to 90% of them seen only once. The starting material was peripheral blood, obtained on day 0 of AZD1222 vaccination. The receptors shown here come from an adult in good health.

The rearrangement uses TRBV25-1 and TRBJ1-2, with D uncertain. Germline CDR1 is MGHDK and CDR2 is SYGVNS. This CDR3 is 13 amino acids long. Trimming removed 3 bases at V and 8 bases at J, with 13 bases between. CDR3 nucleotide sequence: TGTGCCAGCAGTGATGTGGGCGTAAGGGGCTACACCTTC. It translates to CASSDVGVRGYTF.

This clone has a handful of counts. The chain combines TRBV6-5 with TRBJ2-7; D gene ambiguous. With 5 bases removed from V and 2 bases from J, the gap between germline ends came to 4 bases. The CDR3 has 11 residues. Germline values: CDR1 MNHEY, CDR2 SVGAGI. CDR3 region: CASSLTYEQYF. CDR3 bases: TGTGCCAGCAGTCTTACCTACGAGCAGTACTTC.

This chain uses TRBV10-3 with TRBJ1-2; D gene unclear. CDR3 size: 13 residues. V was shortened by 2 bases and J by 2 bases, with 6 bases between the two germline ends. Germline-derived CDR1 and CDR2 are ENHRY and SYGVKD. CDR3 coding DNA: TGTGCCATCAGTGAGGAACCCAACTATGGCTACACCTTC. It is translated as CAISEEPNYGYTF.

CDR3 sequence (DNA): TGTGCCATCAGTGACCAGGGTCGCGGCTACACCTTC. This translates into CAISDQGRGYTF. V and J are TRBV10-3 and TRBJ1-2; tentative D call: TRBD1 (5 bases). The CDR3 runs 12 residues. Germline CDR1 reads ENHRY; CDR2 reads SYGVKD. Deletions cut 3 bases from V and 8 bases from J, with 10 bases between.

This sequence joins TRBV9 and TRBJ2-7; TRBD1 aligns across 8 bases. Germline loops: CDR1 SGDLS, CDR2 YYNGEE. The length of the CDR3 is 15 residues. The V segment lost 4 bases and the J segment 5 bases; nucleotides outside the gene matches: 11. The CDR3 DNA is TGTGCCAGCAGCTCCTCCGGGACAGGTATTGACGAGCAGTACTTC. Protein sequence: CASSSSGTGIDEQYF.

This clone was counted between two and nine times. J is TRBJ2-3 and V is TRBV7-3, with TRBD2 as a possible D gene (7 bases). With 2 bases removed from V and 6 bases from J, the gap between germline ends came to 27 bases. CDR3 size: 19 residues. The germline V gene encodes CDR1 SGHTA and CDR2 FQGTGA. CDR3 loop: CASSLSGGLLEEGLDTQYF. For the CDR3, the DNA is TGTGCCAGCAGCTTATCGGGGGGCCTCCTGGAGGAGGGATTGGATACGCAGTATTTT.

The chain employs TRBV9 and TRBJ2-7; TRBD1 is a possible D gene (6 bases). Germline CDR1 is SGDLS and CDR2 is YYNGEE. CDR3 size: 15 residues. The ends were cut back, 3 bases at V and 2 bases at J, with 15 bases in the middle. CDR3 in DNA: TGTGCCAGCAGCGCCCACACAGGGATAGCCTACGAGCAGTACGTC. As protein: CASSAHTGIAYEQYV.

The chain recombines TRBV10-3 with TRBJ2-7, with TRBD2 matching over 15 bases. CDR1 and CDR2 from the germline V gene are ENHRY and SYGVKD. The CDR3 length is 17 residues. Trimming cost V 6 bases and J 3 bases; bases outside gene matches: 9. CDR3 region: CAIRGLAGGQRIYEQYF. CDR3 sequence (DNA): TGTGCCATCAGGGGACTAGCGGGGGGCCAGAGGATCTACGAGCAGTACTTC.

The chain is built from TRBV15 and TRBJ2-2, with D possibly being TRBD1 (6 bases). This CDR3 is built from 15 residues. The V end was cut by 0 bases, the J end by 7 bases, with 12 bases between. Germline V lookup: CDR1 LNHNV, CDR2 YYDKDF (reference sequence). The CDR3 loop reads CATSRDTPRGGELFF. Here the CDR3 DNA reads TGTGCCACCAGCAGAGACACCCCCAGGGGCGGGGAGCTGTTTTTT. Filled out from reference TRBV15 and TRBJ2-2, the complete variable domain reads DAMVIQNPRYQVTQFGKPVTLSCSQTLNHNVMYWYQQKSSQAPKLLFHYYDKDFNNEADTPDNFQSRRPNTSFCFLDIRSPGLGDTAMYLCATSRDTPRGGELFFGEGSRLTVL.

This rearrangement joins TRBV7-2 to TRBJ2-2, with no clear D. V was shortened by 1 base and J by 7 bases, with 7 bases between the two germline ends. Germline V gene lookup returns CDR1 SGHTA and CDR2 FQGNSA. This CDR3 comprises 13 residues. CDR3 sequence: CASSLVFYGELFF. CDR3 in DNA: TGTGCCAGCAGCTTAGTCTTTTACGGGGAGCTGTTTTTT.

The rearrangement uses TRBV7-3 and TRBJ2-5; D is ambiguous. Deletions cut 0 bases from V and 5 bases from J, with 7 bases between. CDR3 length: 13 residues. In germline, CDR1 is SGHTA, CDR2 FQGTGA. CDR3 sequence: CASSLTGLETQYF. The CDR3 DNA is TGTGCCAGCAGCTTAACAGGGCTGGAGACCCAGTACTTC.

This clone is a singleton in its sample. The chain combines TRBV9 with TRBJ2-3; 8 bases align to TRBD2. The CDR3 is 14 amino acids. V was clipped by 6 bases and J by 2 bases; unmatched bases: 5. Germline CDR1 reads SGDLS; CDR2 reads YYNGEE. The CDR3 DNA follows: TGTGCCAGCAATTGGCGGGGGGACACAGATACGCAGTATTTT. It specifies CASNWRGDTDTQYF.

V usage is TRBV27 and J usage is TRBJ2-7; the match to TRBD1 covers 11 bases. The CDR3 covers 16 residues. J was trimmed by 1 base and V by 0 bases; bases with no gene match: 2. The V gene's germline CDR1 is MNHEY and CDR2 SMNVEV (reference sequence). The CDR3 sequence: CASSLSGTGGSYEQYV. CDR3 nucleotide sequence: TGTGCCAGCAGTTTATCAGGGACAGGGGGATCCTACGAGCAGTACGTC.

V is TRBV10-3 and J is TRBJ2-7, with 12 bases fitting TRBD1. Germline trimming cut 10 bases from V and 5 bases from J; bases unmatched to any gene: 6. The germline CDR1 and CDR2 sequences are ENHRY and SYGVKD. CDR3 length: 13 residues. The CDR3 DNA follows: TGTGCCACCGGGACAGGGGGCGACGACGAGCAGTACGTC. Encoded protein: CATGTGGDDEQYV.

This clone was seen more than once but under ten times. This rearrangement joins TRBV6-5 to TRBJ1-2; D perhaps matches TRBD1 (5 bases). From germline, CDR1 is MNHEY and CDR2 SVGAGI. The CDR3 consists of 15 residues. The V and J ends lost 7 bases and 4 bases respectively, with 19 bases between them. The CDR3 region has the DNA TGTGCCAGCATCCTACGAGGGGCGCTTGGCTATGGCTACACCTTC. This gives the protein CASILRGALGYGYTF.